This entry describes one T cell receptor (beta chain). Its antigen is not known. The sample belongs to a study of T cell repertoires in cytomegalovirus infection. Germline assignment: CDR1 MGHRA and CDR2 YSYEKL. V was trimmed by 0 bases and J by 0 bases, leaving 14 bases between them. There are 17 residues in the CDR3. TCRdb itself ran the reads through MiXCR, one entry per CDR3 protein. The sample lists hundreds of thousands of distinct CDR3 sequences; roughly a third were seen once. The source was cultured PBMCs, collected from culture after CMV antigen stimulation. This chain links TRBV4-1 with TRBJ1-2; the D gene is possibly TRBD1 (5 bases). The source of this sequence is a human donor in good health (CMV status not recorded). Some clones in this sample may be carry-over from other donors' samples. In DNA, the CDR3 is TGCGCCAGCAGCCAAGATGCCCCCGGGGGGGCTAACTATGGCTACACCTTC. It translates to CASSQDAPGGANYGYTF.